This TCR beta chain comes out of a study of T cells in Graves' hyperthyroidism and ophthalmopathy. At the level of the study: The authors collected peripheral blood at initial diagnosis, before any treatment. Study-level findings and limits: It was a median about seven months before onset that the model predicted ophthalmopathy.

CDR1 and CDR2 (germline): MDHEN, SYDVKM. V trimming: 5 bases; J trimming: 6 bases; junction bases outside the gene matches: 11. The CDR3 covers 16 residues. At least ten counts were recorded for this clonotype. Its target is not known. Template material for amplifying TCR beta CDR3 regions consisted of RNA transcripts. The HTBI primer set was used in a first-round RT-PCR of the TCR CDR3. TCRdb re-derived calls from the multiplex PCR reads in MiXCR, one entry per CDR3 protein. Of some 760,000 distinct CDR3 sequences detected, 12% to 15% appear once; the ten largest clones hold more than 8.5%. Calling Graves' hyperthyroidism stable meant ophthalmopathy did not progress within 18 months. Exclusions: uncontrolled infection, other autoimmune disease, pregnancy, lactation.

The chain uses TRBV28 and TRBJ2-1; 9 positions agree with TRBD1. This receptor was taken from a woman aged 18-29 years with Graves' hyperthyroidism. The sequenced material came from blood. This chain's CDR3 is CASSRDAGQGFNEQFF. For the CDR3, the DNA is TGTGCCAGCAGTCGCGATGCGGGACAGGGATTCAATGAGCAGTTCTTC.